The 19 T cell receptor beta chains in this list originate from one sample, sequenced in a study of cytomegalovirus exposure and HLA in healthy donors. Assay: immunoSEQ multiplex PCR; the TCRdb copy retains only in-frame clones and omits some. The sample has fewer than 120,000 clones, about nine tenths seen once. Material for sequencing was PBMCs. These receptors all stem from a woman between 18 and 30 years old in good health and CMV-seronegative.

J is TRBJ2-3 and V is TRBV7-2, with TRBD2 matching 8 bases. The CDR3 spans 14 residues. Germline loops: CDR1 SGHTA, CDR2 FQGNSA. With V trimmed by 7 bases and J by 4 bases, 7 bases remained unmatched. In nucleotides, the CDR3 is TGTGCCAGCAAAGCGGGGGCTGTCCCAGATACGCAGTATTTT. Amino acid sequence: CASKAGAVPDTQYF.

The CDR3 sequence is CASSVEPLAGGYNEQFF. CDR3 DNA sequence: TGTGCCAGCAGCGTAGAACCCCTAGCGGGGGGCTACAATGAGCAGTTCTTC. The chain carries TRBV9 and TRBJ2-1, with 11 bases that match TRBD2. V shed 0 bases and J 3 bases; nucleotides not matched to a gene: 5. Germline assignment: CDR1 SGDLS and CDR2 YYNGEE. CDR3 length: 17 residues.

This clone was seen just once. The V call is TRBV27, the J call TRBJ1-1; TRBD1 matches 7 bases. Germline CDR1 and CDR2: MNHEY and SMNVEV (reference sequence). This CDR3 region has 15 residues. V shed 8 bases and J 6 bases; nucleotides not matched to a gene: 15. DNA for the CDR3: TGTGCCAGCTCCGTGACCAGGGGGGCGACTTCTGAAGCTTTCTTT. It encodes CASSVTRGATSEAFF.

CDR3 sequence: CASRGLPSTDTQYF. The CDR3 coding sequence is TGTGCCAGCCGGGGACTCCCGAGCACAGATACGCAGTATTTT. This chain uses TRBV6-5 with TRBJ2-3, with D possibly TRBD2 on 6 matching bases. The CDR3 has 14 amino acids. V was clipped by 8 bases and J by 0 bases, with 12 bases between them. Germline-derived CDR1 and CDR2 are MNHEY and SVGAGI.

The J gene is TRBJ2-5, the V gene TRBV20-1; D is undetermined. The ends were cut back, 3 bases at V and 5 bases at J, with 7 bases in the middle. CDR1 is DFQATT, CDR2 SNEGSKA, per germline (reference sequence). The length of the CDR3 is 11 residues. In DNA form, the CDR3 reads TGCAGTGCTAGGGCCCAGGAGACCCAGTACTTC. The encoded protein is CSARAQETQYF.

For this clone: The junction does not match germline at one end; this may be a read error. V usage is TRBV6-4 and J usage is TRBJ1-1, with 11 positions matching TRBD1. The germline V gene encodes CDR1 MRHNA and CDR2 SNTAGT. The CDR3 is made up of 13 amino acids. This CDR3 reads CASRERTGGVSIF. The CDR3 nucleotides are TGTGCCAGCAGGGAGAGGACAGGGGGCGTCTCGATCTTT.

In its sample, this clone was seen once. V and J are TRBV6-5 and TRBJ2-2; a weak D match, TRBD1 (5 bases). V gave up 6 bases and J gave up 6 bases, with 11 bases separating them. The CDR3 has 13 amino acids. CDR1 and CDR2 from the germline V gene are MNHEY and SVGAGI. The CDR3 sequence is CASRRLRAGELFF. DNA of the CDR3: TGTGCCAGCAGGAGACTCAGGGCCGGGGAGCTGTTTTTT.

The chain joins TRBV9 to TRBJ2-3, with 8 bases lining up with TRBD2. Germline loops: CDR1 SGDLS, CDR2 YYNGEE. Trimming took 4 bases from V and 2 from J; bases not matched to a gene: 6. The CDR3 covers 15 residues. The CDR3 spells CASSMREVYTDTQYF. The DNA for the CDR3 is TGTGCCAGCAGCATGCGGGAGGTATACACAGATACGCAGTATTTT.

CDR3 sequence reads: CASSLDRGTPEAFF. In DNA, the CDR3 is TGTGCCAGCAGCTTGGACAGGGGAACCCCTGAAGCTTTCTTT. The chain employs TRBV7-9 and TRBJ1-1; 9 bases match TRBD1. CDR1 and CDR2 from the germline V gene are SEHNR and FQNEAQ (reference sequence). The CDR3 runs 14 residues. J gave up 6 bases and V 3 bases, and 5 bases lay outside the gene matches.

The V gene is TRBV7-2, the J gene TRBJ1-2, with D unresolved. In germline, CDR1 is SGHTA, CDR2 FQGNSA. This CDR3 has 12 residues. V lost 5 bases, J lost 7 bases, and 11 bases lay in between. As DNA, the CDR3 is TGTGCCAGCAGCCTTCCCGGGTTTGGCTACACCTTC. This translates into CASSLPGFGYTF.

This chain uses TRBV4-3 with TRBJ2-6, with TRBD1 matching over 8 bases. In germline, CDR1 is LGHNA, CDR2 YSLEER. The CDR3 loop spans 16 amino acids. With V trimmed by 3 bases and J by 2 bases, 3 bases remained unmatched. As DNA, the CDR3 is TGCGCCAGCAGCCATCAGACAGGGGCTGGGGCCAACGTCCTGACTTTC. Translated, it gives CASSHQTGAGANVLTF.

V usage is TRBV19 and J usage is TRBJ1-4; TRBD1 is a possible D gene (5 bases). This CDR3 comprises 14 residues. V lost 7 bases and J lost 7, with 16 bases in between. Germline CDR1 is LNHDA and CDR2 is SQIVND (reference sequence). The CDR3 region has the DNA TGTGCCAGTACCCGAAGTCGGGGGGGTGAAAAACTGTTTTTT. It is translated as CASTRSRGGEKLFF. Supplemented by reference TRBV19 and TRBJ1-4, the full variable domain reads DGGITQSPKYLFRKEGQNVTLSCEQNLNHDAMYWYRQDPGQGLRLIYYSQIVNDFQKGDIAEGYSVSREKKESFPLTVTSAQKNPTAFYLCASTRSRGGEKLFFGSGTQLSVL.

The chain has TRBV27 and TRBJ1-2; D is ambiguous. CDR3 length equals 11 residues. Per the germline V gene, CDR1 is MNHEY and CDR2 is SMNVEV (reference sequence). The V and J ends lost 6 bases and 8 bases respectively, with 10 bases between them. This CDR3 reads CASRRGGGYTF. DNA of the CDR3: TGTGCCAGCAGGCGAGGAGGAGGCTACACCTTC.

The gene calls are TRBV9 and TRBJ1-2, with a possible D match to TRBD1 (5 bases). The CDR3 has 14 residues. Deletions cut 0 bases from V and 2 bases from J, with 8 bases between. The germline V gene has CDR1 SGDLS and CDR2 YYNGEE. CDR3 in amino acids: CASSVEGVNYGYTF. The DNA for the CDR3 is TGTGCCAGCAGCGTAGAAGGGGTGAACTATGGCTACACCTTC.

The gene calls are TRBV5-1 and TRBJ2-6, with D unresolved. The CDR3 contains 18 residues. Germline V gene lookup returns CDR1 SGHRS and CDR2 YFSETQ. V lost 0 bases and J 0 bases, leaving 13 bases between the germline ends. The DNA for the CDR3 is TGCGCCAGCAGCTTGGTCCCCGCACAGAGCTCTGGGGCCAACGTCCTGACTTTC. This sequence encodes CASSLVPAQSSGANVLTF.

The chain combines TRBV6-5 with TRBJ1-2, with 7 bases aligning to TRBD1. The CDR3 has 13 residues. V lost 5 bases, J lost 4 bases, and 4 bases stayed unmatched. Germline V gives CDR1 MNHEY, CDR2 SVGAGI. CDR3 amino acids: CASSHRDSYGYTF. CDR3 DNA sequence: TGTGCCAGCAGTCACCGGGACAGCTATGGCTACACCTTC.

The chain couples TRBV27 to TRBJ2-5; TRBD1 might be the D (6 bases). The CDR3 sequence is 13 residues long. The ends were cut back, 7 bases at V and 5 bases at J, with 14 bases in the middle. Germline V CDR1 and CDR2: MNHEY, SMNVEV (reference sequence). The CDR3 DNA is TGTGCCAGCAAGTTCTCAGGGGCGGAGACCCAGTACTTC. It codes for CASKFSGAETQYF.

This chain connects TRBV6-5 to TRBJ2-7; 7 positions match TRBD2. J gave up 3 bases and V 0 bases, and 8 bases lay outside the gene matches. The V gene's germline CDR1 is MNHEY and CDR2 SVGAGI. The length of the CDR3 is 16 residues. CDR3 nucleotide sequence: TGTGCCAGCAGTTACTCGACTAGGTGGGGGGGCTACGAGCAGTACTTC. Its protein product is CASSYSTRWGGYEQYF.

J is TRBJ2-2 and V is TRBV6-6, with TRBD1 identical over 10 bases. The V segment lost 5 bases and the J segment 3 bases; nucleotides outside the gene matches: 3. The CDR3 spans 15 residues. Germline V CDR1 and CDR2: MNHNY, SVGAGI (reference sequence). In DNA form, the CDR3 reads TGTGCCAGCAGTCGACAGGGGGCGGACACCGGGGAGCTGTTTTTT. Protein sequence: CASSRQGADTGELFF.